The 5 T cell receptor beta chains presented below share a single source sample, sequenced in a study of technical replicates of blood from four donors. TCRdb's copy holds only in-frame clones and misses some; the assay was immunoSEQ multiplex PCR. The sample contains 55,000 to 80,000 clones, about nine tenths of which appear only once. Input material: T cells isolated from PBMCs. Source of these receptors: a human donor in good health.

The chain is built from TRBV6-6 and TRBJ1-3, with D possibly matching TRBD1 (5 bases). Between the trimmed V and J ends, which lost 0 bases and 8 bases, there was a span of 14 bases. The CDR3 runs 15 residues. Germline CDR1 reads MNHNY; CDR2 reads SVGAGI (reference sequence). CDR3 loop: CASSYSKSGRDTIYF. The DNA for the CDR3 is TGTGCCAGCAGTTACTCGAAGTCAGGGAGGGACACCATATATTTT.

This clone was observed a handful of times. The rearrangement uses TRBV19 and TRBJ1-5, with 12 bases fitting TRBD1. CDR3 size: 17 residues. The V gene end was trimmed by 3 bases and the J gene end by 4 bases; junction bases not matched to a gene: 7. Germline CDR1 is LNHDA and CDR2 is SQIVND (reference sequence). In DNA form, the CDR3 reads TGTGCCAGTAGTATGACGGGACAGGGGGCGAAGAATCAGCCCCAGCATTTT. Encoded protein: CASSMTGQGAKNQPQHF.

The chain combines TRBV7-8 with TRBJ2-7; TRBD2 is a possible D gene (5 bases). V lost 4 bases, J lost 7 bases, and 11 bases lay in between. The germline V gene has CDR1 SGHVS and CDR2 FQNEAQ. The CDR3 is 12 residues long. This CDR3 is CASSWRSGEQYF. The DNA of the CDR3 is TGTGCCAGCAGCTGGCGTTCGGGAGAGCAGTACTTC.

CDR3 in DNA: TGTGCCAGCAGCCTCAGACTAGCGGGAGAAGATACGCAGTATTTT. Translating gives CASSLRLAGEDTQYF. The rearrangement uses TRBV11-2 and TRBJ2-3; 12 positions agree with TRBD2. The V segment lost 5 bases and the J segment 5 bases; nucleotides outside the gene matches: 5. Looked up from germline, CDR1 is SGHAT and CDR2 is FQNNGV. This CDR3 contains 15 residues.

The chain couples TRBV5-1 to TRBJ1-5; no firm D call. Trimming took off 2 bases at V and 4 bases at J, with 7 bases between the two ends. CDR1 and CDR2 from the germline V gene are SGHRS and YFSETQ. The CDR3 runs 13 residues. In DNA form, the CDR3 reads TGCGCCAGCAGCTTAGACGGGAATCAGCCCCAGCATTTT. Translation: CASSLDGNQPQHF. Complete variable domain (other parts from reference TRBV5-1 and TRBJ1-5): KAGVTQTPRYLIKTRGQQVTLSCSPISGHRSVSWYQQTPGQGLQFLFEYFSETQRNKGNFPGRFSGRQFSNSRSEMNVSTLELGDSALYLCASSLDGNQPQHFGDGTRLSIL.